What follows describes a single T cell receptor beta chain. Its antigen remains unidentified. The record originates from a study of cytomegalovirus exposure and HLA in healthy donors. Study conclusions and caveats: In vitro work confirmed that a few CMV-associated chains recognize CMV antigens. Presence/absence analysis assumed near-uniform sequencing depth across donors.

In the PCR, 60 Vbeta and 13 Jbeta primers were used. The method was immunoSEQ multiplex PCR; TCRdb's version includes in-frame clones alone and lacks a portion of them. The data hold under 200,000 clones, with roughly 75% observed a single time. Germline CDR1 is MNHNS and CDR2 is SASEGT. The J segment lost 0 bases and the V segment lost 6 bases, leaving 4 bases of the junction unmatched. The CDR3 covers 15 residues. V and J are TRBV6-1 and TRBJ2-2; 7 bases are shared with TRBD1. The receptor was derived from a female donor in good health and CMV-seronegative. The sample taken for sequencing was PBMCs. The CDR3 protein is CASRAGTANTGELFF. In nucleotides, the CDR3 is TGTGCCAGCAGAGCCGGGACAGCGAACACCGGGGAGCTGTTTTTT.